This TCR beta chain was found in a study of CD8+CD57+ T cells in acquired aplastic anemia. Study summary: DNA from sorted CD4+ and CD8+ cells averaged approximately 3.5 ug.

Genomic DNA served as template for TCR beta VDJ and CDR3 profiling. In TCRdb, the reads were re-called with MiXCR into one record per CDR3 protein. The sample lists roughly 61,000 distinct CDR3 sequences, roughly three fifths occurring once. With regard to this clonotype: Its antigen is not identified.

Patients chosen for sequencing had CD8+CD57+ cells that had expanded, as shown by flow cytometry. Severe acquired aplastic anemia was the diagnosis recorded for all patients. Patients were therapy-naive when their blood was sampled. Broader study findings: Common to patients and controls were twenty-nine CD8+ CDR3 sequences.

The TCR originated in a human donor with aplastic anemia. Sequencing was performed on sorted CD4+, CD8+, or CD8+CD57+ T cells (not recorded which) from PBMCs.

In DNA, the CDR3 is TGTGCCAGCAGCCCACAATACAATGAGCAGTTCTTC. Its translation is CASSPQYNEQFF. The chain has TRBV9 and TRBJ2-1, with D unclear. CDR1 and CDR2 from the germline V gene are SGDLS and YYNGEE. Trimming left V 4 bases short and J 4 bases short, with 6 bases between. The CDR3 consists of 12 residues.